The TCR beta chain described here comes from a study of memory CD4+ T cells and cytomegalovirus serostatus (dated by TCRdb to between 2019 and 2020). In terms of the full investigation: The approximately 35 healthy Belgian adults in the cohort included 9 who were CMV seropositive and approximately 25 who were CMV seronegative. CD4+ memory TCRbeta repertoires of a Belgian cohort with known cytomegalovirus serostatus were sequenced in order to replicate a published TCR-based CMV serostatus classifier. Beyond this particular receptor, the publication reports: The results were interpreted as suggesting that the CMV-associated TCR signature is mostly present in the CD4+ memory repertoire. For predicting CMV serostatus, the median bootstrapped AUC was about 0.95 using the original framework and 0.9 to 0.92 using a US-trained random forest. The original-framework classifier achieved a median bootstrapped AUC of around 0.95 with a 95% CI of 0.76-1.00 on the Belgian cohort. Unlike the original study, which covered naive and memory CD4+ and CD8+ populations, the Belgian study sequenced only CD4+CD45RO+ memory cells. Of under 200 previously reported CMV-associated TCRbeta sequences, approximately 70 appeared in the CD4+ memory repertoires, each in one to five individuals.

As concerns this clone: What antigen it recognizes has not been identified. Base qualities were left out, and no much larger clone turns up one base away.

Genomic DNA was extracted from sorted cells with the Quick-DNA Microprep Kit. TCRbeta DNA was amplified with the immunoSEQ hsTCRbeta kit following the manufacturer's protocol. TCRbeta libraries were sequenced on an Illumina MiSeq instrument. Regarding the original processing steps: Removing out-of-frame sequences left 2,204,828 distinct TCRbeta sequences, an average of approximately 65,000 per individual. Each individual was scored using the number of 150 to 200 previously reported CMV-associated TCRbeta sequences that the individual carried and the total number of productive distinct TCRbeta sequences. A beta-binomial model was reimplemented in Python, and random forests from scikit-learn, run with default parameters, were trained on data from the US cohort. Classifier performance on the Belgian cohort was summarized as median AUC with percentile confidence intervals over 10,000 bootstrap iterations. The source is immuneACCESS, and TCRdb retained only in-frame sequences with V and J called. Part of the clones is not carried over; for the studies checked, unresolved V genes explain less than half of this, and the remainder is unexplained. Clone size and the V and J calls come from that table; the DNA yielded D and trimming. This sample has tens of thousands of clones in its table, and 82% of those were observed once. In total, the top ten clones hold about 0.95% of the sample.

Single viable CD3+CD4+CD8-CD45RO+ cells were sorted as memory CD4+ T cells on a FACSAria II. CMV serostatus was determined with a Roche Elecsys assay detecting serum IgG against CMV pp150, pp28, p38 and p52. After the samples were thawed, total CD4+ T cells were enriched through positive selection using CD4 magnetic microbeads. The samples came from a separate study whose specific focus was interrogating the CD4+ T cell memory repertoire. Peripheral blood mononuclear cells were isolated and cryopreserved according to standard operating procedures, and serum was kept at -80 degrees C. Staining used CD3-PerCP (BW264/56), CD4-APC (RPA-T4), CD45RO-PE (UCHT1) and CD8-Pacific Orange (3B5) antibodies, with Sytox blue excluding non-viable cells. The CDR3 starts with the cysteine, ends with the phenylalanine, and has 16 residues. This entry keeps only the CDR3 DNA: 48 bases, framed from base 1. In the germline V gene, CDR1 corresponds to SNHLY and CDR2 to FYNNEI. The V and J ends are trimmed by 4 bases and 9 bases, leaving 24 bases between them.

Here the chain combines TRBV2 and TRBJ1-2; matching of 6 bases hints at TRBD1 as the D gene. The TCR originated in an adult in good health and CMV-seronegative. The sequencing input was memory CD4+ T cells from blood. The CDR3 reads CASSGGGTFRPASYTF. The sequence in DNA is TGTGCCAGCAGTGGTGGGGGGACATTTCGCCCAGCTAGCTACACCTTC.